The sequence of this TCR beta chain was determined in a study of technical replicates of blood from a few donors. Germline CDR1 is SSHAT and CDR2 is FNYEAQ (reference sequence). The CDR3 has 12 amino acids. Remarks on this clone: Compared with germline, one end of the junction differs, possibly owing to a read error.

The repertoire was sequenced with immunoSEQ multiplex PCR; TCRdb's copy has only in-frame clones and lacks some. Of more than 75,000 clones in the sample, around 96% were seen once. This clonotype was sampled from a human donor in good health. Sample: T cells isolated from PBMCs. The rearrangement joins TRBV7-7 to TRBJ2-2; TRBD2 might be the D (5 bases). CDR3 DNA: TGTGCTAGCAGCCGCGGGACCGGGGAGCTGTTTTTT. Translated, it gives CASSRGTGELFF.